Listed here is a single TCR beta chain. The antigen is unknown. The final CDR3 position lacks the conserved phenylalanine or tryptophan, pointing to a likely read error. Constant-region priming of around 500 ng total RNA yielded TCR beta cDNA. Slightly modified ARM-PCR, run as three nested multiplex PCR rounds, produced the TCR beta libraries. For 10 cycles apiece, the opening two PCR rounds ran with TRBV1-TRBV30 forward primers and a C-beta reverse primer. Each CDR3 protein gets one entry after TCRdb re-called the multiplex PCR reads with MiXCR. This sample has about 120,000 distinct CDR3 sequences, with approximately 71% found just once. The data originate from a study of tumor-infiltrating lymphocytes in primary liver carcinoma. Overall study: The five patients, who were men and women, ranged in age from 30 to 69 years. Roughly 3.65 to 7.13 million productive TCRbeta reads came from each sample, comparable across tissue types.

The roughly 17-32 mg bulk tissue piece was not sorted before simultaneous RNA and DNA extraction. Study-wide results and caveats: Tumor samples exhibited a significantly greater top-250-clone fraction than blood samples (p = 0.039).

CDR3 size: 13 residues. Germline V gene lookup returns CDR1 MNHNS and CDR2 SASEGT. The sequence came from a woman aged 55-69 years with primary liver carcinoma and hepatitis B virus infection. The chain uses TRBV6-1 and TRBJ1-5; D perhaps matches TRBD1 (6 bases). Sample: tumor-adjacent normal liver tissue. CDR3 DNA: TGTGCCACCAGTACACAGGGAAATCAGCCCCAGCATCTT. Translating gives CATSTQGNQPQHL.